One sample yielded the 9 T cell receptor beta chains listed below, sequenced in a study of T cell changes during pregnancy in multiple sclerosis. Data came from immunoSEQ multiplex PCR; TCRdb stores just in-frame clones and leaves some out. The sample contains 60,000 to 65,000 clones, 80% to 95% of which appear only once. The sequenced sample was peripheral blood, obtained in the second trimester of pregnancy. Source of these receptors: a female donor in good health, enrolled as a control in a pregnancy study.

The chain combines TRBV7-6 with TRBJ1-1; 8 bases line up with TRBD1. With V trimmed by 5 bases and J by 4 bases, 12 bases remained unmatched. Germline V gene lookup returns CDR1 SGHVS and CDR2 FNYEAQ. The CDR3 loop spans 16 amino acids. Here the CDR3 reads CASSNPQQGGSTEAFF. CDR3 nucleotide sequence: TGTGCCAGCAGCAACCCCCAACAGGGGGGGAGCACTGAAGCTTTCTTT.

The chain employs TRBV30 and TRBJ2-1; tentative D call: TRBD2 (7 bases). The CDR3 loop spans 15 amino acids. The germline V gene has CDR1 GTSNPN and CDR2 SVGIG (reference sequence). Trimming left V 2 bases short and J 7 bases short, with 18 bases between. The CDR3 reads CAWSRGGALSNEQFF. The CDR3 region has the DNA TGTGCCTGGAGTAGGGGGGGGGCCCTTAGTAATGAGCAGTTCTTC.

The genes are TRBV20-1 and TRBJ2-2, with a tentative D call TRBD1 (6 bases). V lost 6 bases and J 7 bases, leaving 9 bases between the germline ends. The V gene's germline CDR1 is DFQATT and CDR2 SNEGSKA (reference sequence). The CDR3 covers 11 residues. Here the CDR3 reads CSATGIGELFF. Here the CDR3 DNA reads TGCAGTGCAACAGGGATCGGGGAGCTGTTTTTT.

The table lists this clone with a count of one. The chain is built from TRBV11-2 and TRBJ2-3, with D tentatively TRBD2 (6 bases). The CDR3 sequence is 15 residues long. Trimming removed 6 bases at V and 1 base at J, with 14 bases between. Germline V CDR1 and CDR2: SGHAT, FQNNGV. This CDR3 is CASSPGTLGTDTQYF. The CDR3 nucleotides are TGTGCCAGCAGTCCCGGGACTTTGGGCACAGATACGCAGTATTTT.

The chain links TRBV9 to TRBJ2-7; D is possibly TRBD1 (8 bases). The CDR3 runs 16 residues. The V and J ends lost 4 bases and 5 bases respectively, with 22 bases between them. The germline CDR1 and CDR2 sequences are SGDLS and YYNGEE. CDR3 sequence (DNA): TGTGCCAGCAGCCAGGGGGGGCAGGGGGCGAATGACGAGCAGTACTTC. Translated: CASSQGGQGANDEQYF.

This clone was recorded once. This chain connects TRBV5-1 to TRBJ2-7; TRBD2 matches 14 bases. The germline CDR1 and CDR2 sequences are SGHRS and YFSETQ. The CDR3 length is 16 residues. Trimming at V came to 4 bases and at J to 7 bases, leaving 10 bases not matched to a gene. As DNA, the CDR3 is TGCGCCAGCAGCAGTGGGACTAGCGGGAGTCTGAGTGAGCAGTACTTC. It specifies CASSSGTSGSLSEQYF. Together with reference TRBV5-1 and TRBJ2-7, the CDR3 gives the full variable domain: KAGVTQTPRYLIKTRGQQVTLSCSPISGHRSVSWYQQTPGQGLQFLFEYFSETQRNKGNFPGRFSGRQFSNSRSEMNVSTLELGDSALYLCASSSGTSGSLSEQYFGPGTRLTVT.

V usage is TRBV18 and J usage is TRBJ2-7, with 9 nucleotides matching TRBD2. The CDR3 spans 15 residues. Germline CDR1 and CDR2: KGHSH and LQKENI. Trimming took 3 bases from V and 5 from J; bases not matched to a gene: 8. CDR3 DNA sequence: TGTGCCAGCTCACCCGTCTGGCGGGAGGGTAACGAGCAGTACTTC. This gives the protein CASSPVWREGNEQYF. The variable domain in full, with the rest retrieved from reference TRBV18 and TRBJ2-7, is NAGVMQNPRHLVRRRGQEARLRCSPMKGHSHVYWYRQLPEEGLKFMVYLQKENIIDESGMPKERFSAEFPKEGPSILRIQQVVRGDSAAYFCASSPVWREGNEQYFGPGTRLTVT.

The V and J genes are TRBV29-1 and TRBJ1-5; possible D gene TRBD1, 5 bases. V was cut by 7 bases and J by 3 bases, with 16 bases left in between. Per germline, CDR1 SQVTM and CDR2 ANQGSEA. The CDR3 is 14 residues long. CDR3 loop: CSARDGGPNQPQHF. The CDR3 DNA follows: TGCAGCGCCCGGGACGGGGGACCCAATCAGCCCCAGCATTTT. Using reference TRBV29-1 and TRBJ1-5 for the parts outside the CDR3, the full variable domain is SAVISQKPSRDICQRGTSLTIQCQVDSQVTMMFWYRQQPGQSLTLIATANQGSEATYESGFVIDKFPISRPNLTFSTLTVSNMSPEDSSIYLCSARDGGPNQPQHFGDGTRLSIL.

The chain has TRBV6-6 and TRBJ2-3; 7 positions agree with TRBD1. CDR1 MNHNY and CDR2 SVGAGI come from the germline V gene (reference sequence). CDR3 length: 16 residues. V was pared by 1 base and J by 0 bases, with 4 bases of the junction left unmatched. CDR3 residues: CASSYWTGTSTDTQYF. The DNA for the CDR3 is TGTGCCAGCAGTTACTGGACAGGAACTAGCACAGATACGCAGTATTTT.